This is a list of T cell receptor beta chains from one sample in a study of early T cells in non-severe SARS-CoV-2 infection. In TCRdb, the 5' RACE reads were re-called with MiXCR into one record per CDR3 protein. The table has roughly 40,000 distinct CDR3 sequences, over 3.5% seen once. Sequenced: whole blood. All receptors derive from an adult who was a healthcare worker with PCR-confirmed SARS-CoV-2 infection or an uninfected control (not recorded which). CDR3s include the opening cysteine and the closing phenylalanine or tryptophan. The D gene is left open where the match is weak. Only some rows state a clone size, as once, few, many or a class for expanded clones.

d_call	v_call	j_call	clone_size	cdr3_nt	cdr3_aa
-	TRBV30	TRBJ1-6	-	TGTGCCTGGAGTGGGGGAGTATTATCACCCCTCCACTTT	CAWSGGVLSPLHF
-	TRBV2	TRBJ1-1	few	TGTGCCAGCAGTGAAGTGTGGGCTTTCTTT	CASSEVWAFF
-	TRBV4-1	TRBJ1-4	many	TGCGCCAGCAGCCAAGAAGCCGTTTTGGAAAAACTGTTTTTT	CASSQEAVLEKLFF
TRBD2	TRBV2	TRBJ2-1	many	TGTGCCAGCAGTAGGGACCGTGGGGGGGATGAGCAGTTCTTC	CASSRDRGGDEQFF
-	TRBV19	TRBJ1-5	-	TGTGCCAGTAGTGCCTCACCACCCTATTTTAGCAATCAGCCCCAGCATTTT	CASSASPPYFSNQPQHF
TRBD1	TRBV20-1	TRBJ2-6	many	TGCAGTGCCCTACCGACAGGGGGGAGATCTGGGGCCAACGTCCTGACTTTC	CSALPTGGRSGANVLTF
-	TRBV5-6	TRBJ2-2	many	TGTGCCAGCAGCTCAGCCAGGAGGAACACCGGGGAGCTGTTTTTT	CASSSARRNTGELFF
-	TRBV12-3/TRBV12-4	TRBJ2-5	few	TGTGCCAGCAGCCTCCCGGGACCTCTAGAGACCCAGTACTTC	CASSLPGPLETQYF
-	TRBV30	TRBJ1-5	many	TGTGCCTGGAGTGTACGTGGAAGGGTGAGCAATCAGCCCCAGCATTTT	CAWSVRGRVSNQPQHF
-	TRBV6-2/TRBV6-3	TRBJ2-5	many	TGTGCCAGCACCCAGCCGGCAGGGGAACAAGAGACCCAGTACTTC	CASTQPAGEQETQYF
-	TRBV11-2	TRBJ2-4	many	TGTGCCAGCAGCTTAATCTCTGGTGGAAACATTCAGTACTTC	CASSLISGGNIQYF
TRBD2	TRBV27	TRBJ2-5	-	TGTGCCAGCAGTTATTTCAGCGGGAGAGGCCAAGAGACCCAGTACTTC	CASSYFSGRGQETQYF
TRBD2	TRBV20-1	TRBJ2-2	-	TGCAGTGCTAGGACCCCGGGACTAGCGGCCGGGGAGCTGTTTTTT	CSARTPGLAAGELFF
-	TRBV2	TRBJ2-7	many	TGTGCCAGCATGGGGCACCTCTCCTACGAGCAGTACTTC	CASMGHLSYEQYF
-	TRBV7-2	TRBJ1-1	-	TGTGCCAGCAGCTCCGCCGGGAGAGGGAGCGCTGAAGCTTTCTTT	CASSSAGRGSAEAFF
TRBD1	TRBV19	TRBJ1-1	few	TGTGCCAGTAGAGACCAGGGGGATGCAACTGAAGCTTTCTTT	CASRDQGDATEAFF
-	TRBV18	TRBJ1-2	many	TGTGCCAGCTCACCCCCTATAGTCAACTATGGCTACACCTTC	CASSPPIVNYGYTF
-	TRBV20-1	TRBJ2-3	-	TGCAGTGCTACCCTCGGAGATACGCAGTATTTT	CSATLGDTQYF
TRBD2	TRBV20-1	TRBJ2-1	many	TGCAGTGCTAGAGATTGGTCTTCTGGCGGGAGTGAGCAGTTCTTC	CSARDWSSGGSEQFF
-	TRBV11-2	TRBJ1-4	many	TGTGCCAGCAGGCCAGGGCCGGAAGAAAAACTGTTTTTT	CASRPGPEEKLFF
-	TRBV5-1	TRBJ2-7	many	TGCGCCAGCAGCTTGGATACAGGCTCCTACGAGCAGTACTTC	CASSLDTGSYEQYF
TRBD1	TRBV28	TRBJ1-1	many	TGTGCCAGCAGGACAGGGGGCTGGACTGAAGCTTTCTTT	CASRTGGWTEAFF
-	TRBV5-6	TRBJ2-3	few	TGTGCCAGCAGCTGGGGCGGAATGGATACGCAGTATTTT	CASSWGGMDTQYF
-	TRBV11-2	TRBJ2-7	few	TGTGCCAGCAGCTTAGGATTGCAGGGGGAGCAGTACTTC	CASSLGLQGEQYF
-	TRBV29-1	TRBJ1-2	few	TGCAGCGTTGCCTCCGGGACGTCGGCTGGCTACACCTTC	CSVASGTSAGYTF
TRBD1	TRBV7-9	TRBJ2-2	-	TGTGCCAGCAGCCTCACCCCAGGGGGCAGGGGCGGGACTTCGAACACCGGGGAGCTGTTTTTT	CASSLTPGGRGGTSNTGELFF
-	TRBV3-1	TRBJ2-1	many	TGTGCCAGCAGCGGGGGGTCCGCGGGCCACAATGAGCAGTTCTTC	CASSGGSAGHNEQFF
TRBD1	TRBV6-2/TRBV6-3	TRBJ2-3	few	TGTGCCAGCACCCTCGGGACAGGGCAAGGAGATACGCAGTATTTT	CASTLGTGQGDTQYF
TRBD2	TRBV19	TRBJ2-1	-	TGTGCCAGTAAATCACGGGAGGGCGAGGCGAATGAGCAGTTCTTC	CASKSREGEANEQFF
TRBD1	TRBV28	TRBJ2-5	many	TGTGCCAGCAGTTCCGGGACAGTAGAGACCCAGTACTTC	CASSSGTVETQYF
-	TRBV28	TRBJ2-7	few	TGTGCCAGCAGTTTCCGGGACTGGGAGAAGTACTTC	CASSFRDWEKYF
-	TRBV10-3	TRBJ2-2	few	TGTGCCATCAGTGAGGAGCCCGGGGAGCTGTTTTTT	CAISEEPGELFF
-	TRBV7-9	TRBJ1-5	medium-sized	TGTGCCAGCAGCGTAATGACAGAGACCCAGCCCCAGCATTTT	CASSVMTETQPQHF
-	TRBV12-3/TRBV12-4	TRBJ1-1	few	TGTGCCAGCAGGCTCCAAACCATGAACACTGAAGCTTTCTTT	CASRLQTMNTEAFF
-	TRBV11-3	TRBJ2-1	-	TGTGCCAGCAGCTTAGGGAGGAAGAGCTCCTACAATGAGCAGTTCTTC	CASSLGRKSSYNEQFF